This T cell receptor (beta chain) was documented in a study of neurological immune-mediated disorders. This clonotype was seen ten or more times. Its antigen is not identified. The unsorted libraries were produced from 2 million PBMCs held at -80 C. The CDR3 has 15 residues. With 6 bases removed from V and 0 bases from J, the gap between germline ends came to 17 bases. Germline V CDR1 and CDR2: DFQATT, SNEGSKA (reference sequence). Study-wide results and caveats: In HTLV-1-associated myelopathy, TCR clonal expansion was greatest, whereas multiple sclerosis had the least, falling below healthy controls.

Synthesis of cDNA was accomplished via 5'RACE employing 10-nucleotide random UMIs. MiXCR, run by TCRdb on the 5' RACE reads, gives a single entry per CDR3 protein. The sample carries 50,000 to 55,000 distinct CDR3 sequences, roughly 3.8% recorded once. The chain carries TRBV20-1 and TRBJ1-1, with D maybe TRBD1 (5 bases). This clonotype was sampled from a man in his fifties or sixties with multiple sclerosis. The sequencing input was PBMCs. In nucleotides, the CDR3 is TGCAGTGCCCGGGGCAGGGAACCTATGAACACTGAAGCTTTCTTT. Translation: CSARGREPMNTEAFF.